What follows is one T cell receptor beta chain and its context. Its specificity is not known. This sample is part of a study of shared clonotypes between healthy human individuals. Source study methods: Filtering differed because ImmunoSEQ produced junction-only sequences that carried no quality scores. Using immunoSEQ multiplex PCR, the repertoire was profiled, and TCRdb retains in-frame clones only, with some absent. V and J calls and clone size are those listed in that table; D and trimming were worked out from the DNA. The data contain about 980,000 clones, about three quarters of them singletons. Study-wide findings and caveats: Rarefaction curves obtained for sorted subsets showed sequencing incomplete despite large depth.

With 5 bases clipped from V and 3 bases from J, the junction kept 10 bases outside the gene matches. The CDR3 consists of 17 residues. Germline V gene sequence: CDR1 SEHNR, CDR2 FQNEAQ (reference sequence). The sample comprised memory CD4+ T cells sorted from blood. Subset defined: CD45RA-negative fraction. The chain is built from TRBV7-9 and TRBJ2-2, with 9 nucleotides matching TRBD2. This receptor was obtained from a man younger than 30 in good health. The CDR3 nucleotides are TGTGCCAGCAGCCCGGGACTAGCATCAGAGGACACCGGGGAGCTGTTTTTT. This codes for CASSPGLASEDTGELFF. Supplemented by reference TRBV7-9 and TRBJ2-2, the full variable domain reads DTGVSQNPRHKITKRGQNVTFRCDPISEHNRLYWYRQTLGQGPEFLTYFQNEAQLEKSRLLSDRFSAERPKGSFSTLEIQRTEQGDSAMYLCASSPGLASEDTGELFFGEGSRLTVL.